This T cell receptor beta chain came from a study of OX40 agonist ivuxolimab in advanced cancers. This clone was seen only a few times. The germline gives CDR1 MGHDK, CDR2 SYGVNS. The CDR3 sequence is 16 residues long. Trimming removed 4 bases at V and 3 bases at J, with 13 bases between. Data came from immunoSEQ multiplex PCR; TCRdb stores just in-frame clones and leaves some out. The table has under 40,000 clones, 78% seen once; the top ten hold around 13%. This rearrangement joins TRBV25-1 to TRBJ1-6; no firm D call. The source of this sequence is an adult with an advanced solid tumor such as melanoma, head and neck, liver or kidney cancer. The sample was CD4+ or CD8+ T cells sorted from blood, taken in a trial of the OX40 agonist ivuxolimab. The CDR3 sequence is CASSASGINYNSPLHF. In nucleotides, the CDR3 is TGTGCCAGCAGTGCCTCCGGGATTAACTATAATTCACCCCTCCACTTT.